Listed here are 14 T cell receptor beta chains from one sample, sequenced in a study of a mutant IDH1 vaccine in newly diagnosed glioma. The time point: week 47, end of study. Vaccine doses each comprised 300 ug of mutant IDH1 20-mer peptide, with topical imiquimod. Only in-frame clones appear in the TCRdb table, and some are missing; sequencing was by immunoSEQ multiplex PCR. This table has under 40,000 clones, about 86% appearing once. No antigens are known for them. The sample consisted of PBMCs, taken from a glioma patient whose treatment included an IDH1 peptide vaccine. The receptors derive from a man between 25 and 39 years old with glioma.

The J gene is TRBJ1-1, the V gene TRBV30, with TRBD1 as a possible D gene (5 bases). Trimming left V 0 bases short and J 5 bases short, with 16 bases between. The CDR3 loop spans 15 amino acids. From germline, CDR1 is GTSNPN and CDR2 SVGIG (reference sequence). The CDR3 bases are TGTGCCTGGAGTGTACCCCACCAGGGAAGGACTGAAGCTTTCTTT. Its translation: CAWSVPHQGRTEAFF.

The chain links TRBV7-9 to TRBJ1-2; TRBD1 might be the D (5 bases). There are 15 residues in the CDR3. V lost 7 bases and J 8 bases, leaving 23 bases between the germline ends. Germline assignment: CDR1 SEHNR and CDR2 FQNEAQ (reference sequence). The CDR3 loop is CASTPGGWAMAGYTF. The CDR3 nucleotides read TGTGCCAGCACGCCCGGGGGGTGGGCCATGGCGGGCTACACCTTC.

This chain connects TRBV4-3 to TRBJ1-2, with TRBD1 matching 7 bases. The CDR3 length is 14 residues. The germline gives CDR1 LGHNA, CDR2 YSLEER. The trim removed 3 bases at V and 3 bases at J, leaving 4 bases unmatched. The CDR3 spells CASSQAGTDYGYTF. CDR3 nucleotide sequence: TGCGCCAGCAGCCAGGCGGGGACAGACTATGGCTACACCTTC.

V and J are TRBV5-1 and TRBJ2-7; D is unclear. The CDR3 is 15 residues long. V was pared by 4 bases and J by 5 bases, with 19 bases between. CDR1 is SGHRS, CDR2 YFSETQ, per germline. CDR3 DNA: TGCGCCAGCAGCCCGAACGGCCCCCCAAAGGACGAGCAGTACTTC. Its protein is CASSPNGPPKDEQYF.

The J gene is TRBJ1-2, the V gene TRBV5-1; the match to TRBD1 covers 10 bases. Per germline, CDR1 SGHRS and CDR2 YFSETQ. The V and J ends lost 1 base and 6 bases, in that order; junction bases with no gene match: 3. This CDR3 comprises 14 residues. This CDR3 reads CASSLPGQGNGYTF. The CDR3 DNA sequence: TGCGCCAGCAGCTTGCCGGGACAGGGGAATGGCTACACCTTC.

This clone was seen a single time. The DNA of the CDR3 is TGTGCCACCAGCAGAGATAGCCTCAGAGGCACAGATACGCAGTATTTT. This translates into CATSRDSLRGTDTQYF. This chain joins TRBV15 and TRBJ2-3; D gene unclear. Trimming pared 0 bases from V and 1 base from J, leaving 11 bases between. Germline loops: CDR1 LNHNV, CDR2 YYDKDF (reference sequence). CDR3 length equals 16 residues.

The CDR3 DNA reads as TGCGCCAGCAGCTTGGTGGGGGGAGGTCCTGAGACCCAGTACTTC. As protein: CASSLVGGGPETQYF. V gene TRBV5-1 combines with J gene TRBJ2-5; TRBD2 might be the D (6 bases). CDR1 is SGHRS and CDR2 is YFSETQ in the germline V gene. The ends were cut back, 0 bases at V and 5 bases at J, with 14 bases in the middle. The CDR3 consists of 15 residues.

This clone was counted once. This rearrangement joins TRBV2 to TRBJ2-5; weak D call: TRBD1 (6 bases). This CDR3 comprises 13 residues. Germline V gives CDR1 SNHLY, CDR2 FYNNEI. V was pared by 4 bases and J by 3 bases, with 9 bases between. The CDR3 is CASSGRTEETQYF. The DNA of the CDR3 is TGTGCCAGCAGTGGACGGACAGAAGAGACCCAGTACTTC. Complete variable domain (other parts from reference TRBV2 and TRBJ2-5): EPEVTQTPSHQVTQMGQEVILRCVPISNHLYFYWYRQILGQKVEFLVSFYNNEISEKSEIFDDQFSVERPDGSNFTLKIRSTKLEDSAMYFCASSGRTEETQYFGPGTRLLVL.

V usage is TRBV5-4 and J usage is TRBJ1-3; D is unclear. The germline V gene encodes CDR1 SGHNT and CDR2 YYREEE (reference sequence). V was trimmed by 2 bases and J by 4 bases, leaving 4 bases between them. The CDR3 sequence is 12 residues long. The CDR3 spells CASSLYGNTIYF. The CDR3 nucleotides are TGTGCCAGCAGCTTATACGGAAACACCATATATTTT. Using reference TRBV5-4 and TRBJ1-3 for the parts outside the CDR3, the full variable domain is ETGVTQSPTHLIKTRGQQVTLRCSSQSGHNTVSWYQQALGQGPQFIFQYYREEENGRGNFPPRFSGLQFPNYSSELNVNALELDDSALYLCASSLYGNTIYFGEGSWLTVV.

The genes are TRBV7-9 and TRBJ2-1; no clear D. The CDR3 is made up of 13 amino acids. Trimming shortened V by 3 bases and J by 4 bases, and 7 bases separated the two germline ends. The germline V gene has CDR1 SEHNR and CDR2 FQNEAQ (reference sequence). Written as DNA, the CDR3 is TGTGCCAGCAGCTTTGTCCCTTACAATGAGCAGTTCTTC. Encoded protein: CASSFVPYNEQFF. The full variable domain, its missing parts supplied by reference TRBV7-9 and TRBJ2-1, is DTGVSQNPRHKITKRGQNVTFRCDPISEHNRLYWYRQTLGQGPEFLTYFQNEAQLEKSRLLSDRFSAERPKGSFSTLEIQRTEQGDSAMYLCASSFVPYNEQFFGPGTRLTVL.

This chain uses TRBV4-1 with TRBJ2-1; perhaps TRBD2 as D (6 bases). V shed 0 bases and J shed 4 bases, with 16 bases lying between them. This CDR3 is 17 amino acids long. The germline CDR1 and CDR2 sequences are MGHRA and YSYEKL. The CDR3 nucleotides read TGCGCCAGCAGCCAAGACGCCAAACCGGGAGATTACAATGAGCAGTTCTTC. Amino acid sequence: CASSQDAKPGDYNEQFF.

The rearrangement joins TRBV30 to TRBJ1-3, with 7 positions matching TRBD1. Germline trimming cut 3 bases from V and 0 bases from J; bases unmatched to any gene: 5. CDR3 size: 15 residues. Per the germline V gene, CDR1 is GTSNPN and CDR2 is SVGIG (reference sequence). The CDR3 reads CAWSGQAFSGNTIYF. The DNA for the CDR3 is TGTGCCTGGAGCGGACAGGCCTTCTCTGGAAACACCATATATTTT.

The gene calls are TRBV27 and TRBJ2-7; TRBD2 aligns across 9 bases. CDR1 is MNHEY and CDR2 is SMNVEV in the germline V gene (reference sequence). The CDR3 is made up of 16 amino acids. Trimming removed 6 bases from V and 2 bases from J; junction bases left unmatched: 11. The CDR3 coding sequence is TGTGCCAGCAGCCATACTAGCGGGTCTTCTCCCTACGAGCAGTACTTC. Translated, it gives CASSHTSGSSPYEQYF.

The V gene is TRBV28, the J gene TRBJ2-7, with D tentatively TRBD1 (6 bases). The length of the CDR3 is 14 residues. In germline, CDR1 is MDHEN, CDR2 SYDVKM. The V end was cut by 2 bases, the J end by 3 bases, with 11 bases between. CDR3 bases: TGTGCCAGCAGTTTAATCCAGGGGATCTACGAGCAGTACTTC. Its protein is CASSLIQGIYEQYF.